One and the same sample provided the 13 T cell receptor beta chains below, sequenced in a study of molecular identifiers for immune sequencing clone quantification (dated by TCRdb to 2016 to 2019). Library preparation used PCR. Sequenced using an Illumina MiSeq. TCRdb passed the public sequencing reads through fastp at Q25 and MiXCR, retaining productive beta sequences. Here each entry gathers all rows of one CDR3 protein and keeps the most common genes and DNA. The sample contains about 36,000 distinct CDR3 sequences, roughly 20% of them found a single time. About 6.9% of the sample is in the top ten clones. Sequenced sample: naive CD8+ T cells from blood, with Jurkat cell RNA spiked in. This sample's cell subset or site label indicates: FACS-sorted CD8+CD4-CCR7+CD45RA+ naive T cells. Receptors originate from a human donor in good health. Some libraries in this study had Jurkat cell RNA spiked in.

This clonotype was seen at least ten times. The chain joins TRBV7-9 to TRBJ2-3; 7 bases fit TRBD1. The J segment lost 4 bases and the V segment lost 11 bases, leaving 9 bases of the junction unmatched. CDR1 is SEHNR, CDR2 FQNEAQ, per germline (reference sequence). The length of the CDR3 is 13 residues. The DNA for the CDR3 is TGTGCCGGATATTTACAGGGGTCAGATACGCAGTATTTT. It yields the protein CAGYLQGSDTQYF. Based on the CDR3 plus reference TRBV7-9 and TRBJ2-3, the full variable domain is DTGVSQNPRHKITKRGQNVTFRCDPISEHNRLYWYRQTLGQGPEFLTYFQNEAQLEKSRLLSDRFSAERPKGSFSTLEIQRTEQGDSAMYLCAGYLQGSDTQYFGPGTRLTVL.

The CDR3 DNA is TGTGCCAGCAGTTACAGGGGAAAAAACATTCAGTACTTC. It yields the protein CASSYRGKNIQYF. This chain links TRBV27 with TRBJ2-4, with 7 bases lining up with TRBD1. The junction had 1 base not matched to a gene; V was cut back by 4 bases and J by 4 bases. This CDR3 comprises 13 residues. Germline assignment: CDR1 MNHEY and CDR2 SMNVEV (reference sequence).

This clonotype was seen only a few times. J is TRBJ1-1 and V is TRBV2; 8 positions match TRBD1. This CDR3 is built from 16 residues. The V segment lost 4 bases and the J segment 1 base; nucleotides outside the gene matches: 8. Looked up from germline, CDR1 is SNHLY and CDR2 is FYNNEI. The CDR3 bases are TGTGCCAGCAGTGCTCCCCAGGGGGCGGGGAACACTGAAGCTTTCTTT. Protein: CASSAPQGAGNTEAFF.

The chain couples TRBV7-8 to TRBJ2-3; 9 nucleotides match TRBD2. V was pared by 1 base and J by 3 bases, with 2 bases of the junction left unmatched. The CDR3 has 15 amino acids. Germline CDR1 and CDR2: SGHVS and FQNEAQ. Here the CDR3 reads CASSLGLAETDTQYF. In DNA form, the CDR3 reads TGTGCCAGCAGCTTAGGACTAGCGGAAACAGATACGCAGTATTTT.

This clonotype was recorded at least ten times. This rearrangement joins TRBV4-1 to TRBJ1-1, with D unresolved. CDR3 length equals 12 residues. Between the trimmed V and J ends, which lost 5 bases and 7 bases, there was a span of 11 bases. Per the germline V gene, CDR1 is MGHRA and CDR2 is YSYEKL. CDR3 amino acids: CASSSEDVEAFF. CDR3 coding DNA: TGCGCCAGCAGCTCCGAGGACGTTGAAGCTTTCTTT.

This clonotype came up many times. The chain links TRBV13 to TRBJ2-5; 11 bases align to TRBD2. This CDR3 contains 16 residues. Germline V gives CDR1 PRHDT, CDR2 FYEKMQ (reference sequence). J was trimmed by 2 bases and V by 3 bases; bases with no gene match: 5. The CDR3 loop is CASSLAGTSGQETQYF. The DNA of the CDR3 is TGTGCCAGCAGCTTGGCCGGGACTAGCGGACAAGAGACCCAGTACTTC.

The table lists this clonotype with a few counts. The gene calls are TRBV15 and TRBJ1-2; D gene ambiguous. Germline V lookup: CDR1 LNHNV, CDR2 YYDKDF (reference sequence). This CDR3 contains 13 residues. V lost 0 bases and J 6 bases, leaving 8 bases between the germline ends. In DNA, the CDR3 is TGTGCCACCAGCAGAGAAACAGACCATGGCTACACCTTC. Its translation is CATSRETDHGYTF.

In its sample, this clonotype was seen many times. This rearrangement joins TRBV4-3 to TRBJ2-5; D may be TRBD2 (7 bases). V lost 2 bases to trimming and J lost 6 bases, with 16 bases between them. CDR1 is LGHNA and CDR2 is YSLEER in the germline V gene. This CDR3 is built from 15 residues. CDR3 DNA sequence: TGCGCCAGCAGCCAAACAAGATTGGGGGGGCAGACCCAGTACTTC. Its translation is CASSQTRLGGQTQYF.

For the CDR3, the DNA is TGTGCCAGCAGCTTAGGCCGGTATAGGGGGCAGTCTGGGGCCAACGTCCTGACTTTC. The encoded protein is CASSLGRYRGQSGANVLTF. J is TRBJ2-6 and V is TRBV13, with 7 bases that match TRBD1. V gave up 0 bases and J gave up 1 base; unmatched junction bases: 9. CDR1 and CDR2 (germline): PRHDT, FYEKMQ (reference sequence). The CDR3 has 19 amino acids. Variable domain in full (rest from reference TRBV13 and TRBJ2-6): AAGVIQSPRHLIKEKRETATLKCYPIPRHDTVYWYQQGPGQDPQFLISFYEKMQSDKGSIPDRFSAQQFSDYHSELNMSSLELGDSALYFCASSLGRYRGQSGANVLTFGAGSRLTVL.

V gene TRBV15 combines with J gene TRBJ2-2; 7 bases agree with TRBD1. This CDR3 spans 14 amino acids. CDR1 LNHNV and CDR2 YYDKDF come from the germline V gene (reference sequence). With 10 bases clipped from V and 5 bases from J, the junction kept 10 bases outside the gene matches. The CDR3, as DNA: TGTGCCATCAATAGCGCCAGGGGGACCGGGGAGCTGTTTTTT. It specifies CAINSARGTGELFF. The variable domain in full, with the rest retrieved from reference TRBV15 and TRBJ2-2, is DAMVIQNPRYQVTQFGKPVTLSCSQTLNHNVMYWYQQKSSQAPKLLFHYYDKDFNNEADTPDNFQSRRPNTSFCFLDIRSPGLGDTAMYLCAINSARGTGELFFGEGSRLTVL.

This clonotype showed up just a few times. This chain uses TRBV20-1 with TRBJ2-7; D tentatively reads TRBD1 or TRBD2 (5 bases each). The germline V gene has CDR1 DFQATT and CDR2 SNEGSKA (reference sequence). V was pared by 6 bases and J by 4 bases, with 25 bases between. The CDR3 consists of 16 residues. The CDR3 loop is CSASAPAGALMYEQYF. In DNA form, the CDR3 reads TGCAGTGCATCCGCCCCGGCCGGGGCGTTGATGTACGAGCAGTACTTC.

In this sample, this clonotype turned up many times. The rearrangement joins TRBV5-6 to TRBJ1-1; 7 positions agree with TRBD1. The ends lost 4 bases at V and 5 bases at J; junction bases unmatched: 8. The CDR3 runs 14 residues. The V gene's germline CDR1 is SGHDT and CDR2 YYEEEE. The CDR3 sequence: CASSPGTVWTEAFF. In DNA, the CDR3 is TGTGCCAGCAGCCCTGGGACAGTGTGGACTGAAGCTTTCTTT.

This clonotype was counted between two and nine times. This chain uses TRBV15 with TRBJ2-7; D gene uncertain. CDR1 LNHNV and CDR2 YYDKDF come from the germline V gene (reference sequence). CDR3 length equals 15 residues. Trimming removed 0 bases from V and 1 base from J, with 10 bases in between. The CDR3 protein is CATSRDRTRSYEQYF. The CDR3 nucleotides are TGTGCCACCAGCAGAGATAGAACCAGATCCTACGAGCAGTACTTC.